What follows are 20 T cell receptor beta chains derived from one specimen sequenced in a study of T cells in Graves' hyperthyroidism and ophthalmopathy. RNA transcripts served as the template for amplifying TCR beta CDR3 regions. In the first-round RT-PCR of the TCR CDR3, the HTBI primer set was used. From the multiplex PCR reads, TCRdb called clonotypes with MiXCR, one entry per CDR3 protein. The sample records approximately 220,000 distinct CDR3 sequences, 15% to 20% being singletons. The sequenced material came from blood. Receptor source: a man between 35 and 55 years old with Graves' hyperthyroidism.

The chain joins TRBV4-3 to TRBJ1-2; D is unclear. V was trimmed by 0 bases and J by 0 bases, leaving 8 bases between them. CDR1 and CDR2 from the germline V gene are LGHNA and YSLEER. The CDR3 consists of 15 residues. CDR3 sequence reads: CASSQDRGANYGYTF. The CDR3 DNA reads TGCGCCAGCAGCCAAGATCGTGGAGCTAACTATGGCTACACCTTC.

At least ten counts were recorded for this clonotype. The chain carries TRBV5-1 and TRBJ2-3, with D unresolved. In germline, CDR1 is SGHRS, CDR2 YFSETQ. This CDR3 contains 13 residues. The V gene lost 4 bases and the J gene lost 4 bases, with 10 bases spanning the gap. The DNA for the CDR3 is TGCGCCAGCAGCCTTACGAAGGCAGATACGCAGTATTTT. Protein sequence: CASSLTKADTQYF.

V and J are TRBV12-3 or TRBV12-4 and TRBJ2-7; D is ambiguous. Trimming took 6 bases from V and 5 from J, leaving 17 bases between them. The CDR3 sequence is 14 residues long. DNA for the CDR3: TGTGCCAGCAGACTCACGGACGGAGACCACGAGCAGTACTTC. It codes for CASRLTDGDHEQYF.

The J gene is TRBJ2-7, the V gene TRBV3-1; D unclear. The CDR3 has 15 amino acids. The V gene's germline CDR1 is LGHDT and CDR2 YNNKEL (reference sequence). With 0 bases removed from V and 6 bases from J, the gap between germline ends came to 15 bases. This CDR3 reads CASSQDYSSVGEQYF. CDR3 nucleotide sequence: TGTGCCAGCAGCCAAGATTACAGTTCAGTGGGCGAGCAGTACTTC.

V usage is TRBV4-3 and J usage is TRBJ2-2; weak D call: TRBD1 (6 bases). The germline V gene encodes CDR1 LGHNA and CDR2 YSLEER. This CDR3 is built from 16 residues. V was pared by 1 base and J by 0 bases, with 9 bases between. The CDR3 region has the DNA TGCGCCAGCAGCCAAGGGGGGCTTACGAACACCGGGGAGCTGTTTTTT. This encodes CASSQGGLTNTGELFF.

This clonotype occurred a few times. The CDR3, as DNA: TGTGCCACAAGACGGGATAGCAATCAGCCCCAGCATTTT. Encoded protein: CATRRDSNQPQHF. The V gene is TRBV12-3 or TRBV12-4, the J gene TRBJ1-5; D is ambiguous. The CDR3 is made up of 13 amino acids. Trimming removed 10 bases at V and 0 bases at J, with 10 bases between.

This clonotype was picked up a small number of times. The rearrangement joins TRBV19 to TRBJ1-2; no clear D. Germline V lookup: CDR1 LNHDA, CDR2 SQIVND (reference sequence). Trimming cost V 6 bases and J 2 bases, with 10 bases left between them. This CDR3 spans 13 amino acids. The CDR3 DNA sequence: TGTGCCAGTAGCCCGACCCGCAACTATGGCTACACCTTC. Amino acid sequence: CASSPTRNYGYTF.

A remark on this clonotype: Lacking the conserved final phenylalanine or tryptophan, this CDR3 likely reflects a read error. The chain links TRBV4-2 to TRBJ1-5; D ambiguous. Germline-derived CDR1 and CDR2 are LGHNA and YNFKEQ. V lost 0 bases, J lost 5 bases, and 11 bases lay in between. The CDR3 sequence is 15 residues long. The CDR3, as DNA: TGTGCCAGCAGCCAAGATGGAAATCGGGATCAGCCCCAGCATTCT. Its translation is CASSQDGNRDQPQHS.

This clonotype has ten or more counts. The chain has TRBV30 and TRBJ1-5; tentatively, D is TRBD1 (5 bases). The germline V gene encodes CDR1 GTSNPN and CDR2 SVGIG (reference sequence). Trimming left V 4 bases short and J 6 bases short, with 22 bases between. This CDR3 comprises 16 residues. CDR3 residues: CAWTPQVGEGSQPQHF. CDR3 DNA: TGTGCCTGGACCCCCCAAGTAGGGGAAGGGTCTCAGCCCCAGCATTTT.

This clonotype was detected many times. V gene TRBV5-5 combines with J gene TRBJ1-4; possible D gene TRBD1, 5 bases. Germline CDR1 SGHKS, CDR2 YYEKEE (reference sequence). V lost 1 base, J lost 8 bases, and 15 bases lay in between. This CDR3 is built from 15 residues. CDR3 in DNA: TGTGCCAGCAGCTTGAGGGACGGTGGAGAAGAAAAACTGTTTTTT. It is translated as CASSLRDGGEEKLFF.

This clonotype appeared many times. The V gene is TRBV2, the J gene TRBJ1-5; perhaps TRBD1 as D (6 bases). Between the trimmed V and J ends, which lost 7 bases and 6 bases, there was a span of 16 bases. This CDR3 is built from 14 residues. Germline V gene sequence: CDR1 SNHLY, CDR2 FYNNEI. The CDR3 protein is CASKEVGQIQPQHF. DNA for the CDR3: TGTGCCAGCAAAGAAGTAGGACAGATTCAGCCCCAGCATTTT. The variable domain in full, with the rest retrieved from reference TRBV2 and TRBJ1-5, is EPEVTQTPSHQVTQMGQEVILRCVPISNHLYFYWYRQILGQKVEFLVSFYNNEISEKSEIFDDQFSVERPDGSNFTLKIRSTKLEDSAMYFCASKEVGQIQPQHFGDGTRLSIL.

This clonotype was counted between two and nine times. V usage is TRBV6-2 or TRBV6-3 and J usage is TRBJ2-4, with D uncertain. V was pared by 2 bases and J by 6 bases, with 11 bases between. The CDR3 runs to 14 residues. Germline CDR1 MNHEY, CDR2 SVGEGT. The CDR3 DNA reads TGTGCCAGCAGTTACCTTGGCAGGATAAACATTCAGTACTTC. As protein: CASSYLGRINIQYF.

This clonotype was observed many times. This rearrangement joins TRBV7-6 to TRBJ2-1; tentatively, D is TRBD1 (5 bases). Trimming cost V 5 bases and J 4 bases, with 15 bases left between them. The CDR3 runs to 15 residues. Germline CDR1 reads SGHVS; CDR2 reads FNYEAQ. CDR3 sequence: CASSGLGQTYNEQFF. The DNA for the CDR3 is TGTGCCAGCAGCGGCTTGGGGCAGACTTACAATGAGCAGTTCTTC.

In its sample, this clonotype was seen a few times. V usage is TRBV18 and J usage is TRBJ1-3; D is unresolved. The CDR3 is 15 residues long. V dropped 5 bases and J dropped 2 bases, with 13 bases sitting between them. Germline CDR1 and CDR2: KGHSH and LQKENI. This CDR3 is CASSSSRGTGNTIYF. CDR3 DNA sequence: TGTGCCAGCTCATCCAGCCGAGGGACTGGAAACACCATATATTTT.

This clonotype was seen repeatedly, ten times or more. The genes are TRBV27 and TRBJ1-5; D is possibly TRBD1 (5 bases). Germline lookup yields CDR1 MNHEY and CDR2 SMNVEV (reference sequence). The CDR3 loop spans 16 amino acids. Trimming removed 1 base at V and 4 bases at J, with 14 bases between. As DNA, the CDR3 is TGTGCCAGCAGTTTATATGGCCCCCAGGGAAATCAGCCCCAGCATTTT. This gives the protein CASSLYGPQGNQPQHF.

This clonotype showed up many times. The chain is built from TRBV11-2 and TRBJ1-5; D not resolved. Trimming pared 0 bases from V and 3 bases from J, leaving 3 bases between. The CDR3 is 13 residues long. Per the germline V gene, CDR1 is SGHAT and CDR2 is FQNNGV. CDR3 in DNA: TGTGCCAGCAGCTTAGAGATCAATCAGCCCCAGCATTTT. Translating gives CASSLEINQPQHF.

This clonotype was seen a handful of times. The chain joins TRBV5-1 to TRBJ1-3; D gene uncertain. Trimming stripped 0 bases from V and 6 bases from J, with 7 bases between. CDR3 length equals 13 residues. Germline V CDR1 and CDR2: SGHRS, YFSETQ. CDR3: CASSLEGSNTIYF. The CDR3 DNA follows: TGCGCCAGCAGCTTGGAAGGGTCAAACACCATATATTTT.

This clonotype was counted ten times or more. The chain couples TRBV9 to TRBJ1-1, with 8 bases aligning to TRBD1. After removal of 2 bases from V and 6 bases from J, the junction contained 6 bases not matched to a gene. The germline V gene has CDR1 SGDLS and CDR2 YYNGEE. The CDR3 runs to 14 residues. CDR3 in DNA: TGTGCCAGCAGCGTGCAGGGGGCGCAGGCTGAAGCTTTCTTT. Its protein is CASSVQGAQAEAFF.

In this sample, this clonotype turned up many times. The chain is built from TRBV12-5 and TRBJ1-1; a possible D gene is TRBD1 (5 bases). The CDR3 length is 15 residues. The germline V gene has CDR1 LGHNT and CDR2 FRNRAP. Trimming took 3 bases from V and 1 from J, leaving 12 bases between them. The CDR3, as DNA: TGTGCTAGTGGTTTCACAACAGACAGGAACACTGAAGCTTTCTTT. This sequence encodes CASGFTTDRNTEAFF.

This clonotype was recorded many times. This chain joins TRBV28 and TRBJ2-7; TRBD2 aligns across 12 bases. Trimming at V came to 10 bases and at J to 6 bases, leaving 19 bases not matched to a gene. The CDR3 has 17 amino acids. From germline, CDR1 is MDHEN and CDR2 SYDVKM. This CDR3 reads CATMRTSGTPFPPEQYF. The CDR3, as DNA: TGTGCCACCATGCGGACTAGCGGGACCCCCTTCCCTCCCGAGCAGTACTTC.